The 8 T cell receptor beta chains presented below share a single source sample, sequenced in a study of CD8 T cells in ankylosing spondylitis. Findings and caveats of the study: A TCR beta motif of fewer than 10 highly homologous variants seemed to mark ankylosing spondylitis blood.

For these TCRs, the target antigens are not known. TCRdb reprocessed the 5' RACE reads with MiXCR, giving one entry per CDR3 protein. The sample has about 450,000 distinct CDR3 sequences, approximately 26% seen once. Sequenced material: blood, either unsorted or a sorted T cell fraction (not recorded which). These receptors all come from a male donor with ankylosing spondylitis.

The V gene is TRBV7-9, the J gene TRBJ2-7; possibly TRBD2 for D (5 bases). The CDR3 has 15 residues. Trimming took 5 bases from V and 6 from J, leaving 20 bases between them. The V gene's germline CDR1 is SEHNR and CDR2 FQNEAQ (reference sequence). CDR3 in DNA: TGTGCCAGCAGCACCCCCCTGCCCCGGGGTACCGAGCAGTACTTC. Protein product: CASSTPLPRGTEQYF.

This clonotype has only a few counts. V usage is TRBV11-2 and J usage is TRBJ1-4; 10 nucleotides align to TRBD1. The V segment lost 5 bases and the J segment 3 bases; nucleotides outside the gene matches: 3. The germline V gene encodes CDR1 SGHAT and CDR2 FQNNGV. The CDR3 length is 15 residues. The CDR3 sequence: CASSLGQGANEKLFF. CDR3 nucleotides: TGTGCCAGCAGCCTTGGACAGGGGGCTAATGAAAAACTGTTTTTT.

The chain combines TRBV15 with TRBJ2-5, with D perhaps assigned TRBD1 or TRBD2 (5 bases each). V lost 1 base, J lost 3 bases, and 18 bases lay in between. Germline V gene sequence: CDR1 LNHNV, CDR2 YYDKDF (reference sequence). CDR3 length equals 17 residues. Here the CDR3 reads CATSRGVGDQLKETQYF. For the CDR3, the DNA is TGTGCCACCAGCAGAGGGGTGGGGGACCAACTAAAAGAGACCCAGTACTTC.

This clonotype appeared a few times. V is TRBV12-3 or TRBV12-4 and J is TRBJ2-7, with 10 bases aligning to TRBD2. This CDR3 has 13 residues. V was clipped by 5 bases and J by 5 bases; unmatched bases: 3. The CDR3 here is CASSPSGRNEQYF. In DNA form, the CDR3 reads TGTGCCAGCAGTCCTAGCGGGAGAAACGAGCAGTACTTC.

The sample holds a few counts of this clonotype. In DNA form, the CDR3 reads TGCGCCAGCAGCCCCAACACTCAGGTGCAAGAGACCCAGTACTTC. It codes for CASSPNTQVQETQYF. V is TRBV4-1 and J is TRBJ2-5; unclear D gene. Germline V gene sequence: CDR1 MGHRA, CDR2 YSYEKL. The CDR3 sequence is 15 residues long. The V and J ends lost 4 bases and 2 bases respectively, with 14 bases between them.

The chain combines TRBV25-1 with TRBJ2-3; TRBD2 matches at 10 bases. J was trimmed by 3 bases and V by 3 bases; bases with no gene match: 0. The CDR3 consists of 14 residues. CDR1 is MGHDK and CDR2 is SYGVNS in the germline V gene. The CDR3 DNA reads as TGTGCCAGCAGTGAGACTAGCGGGACAGATACGCAGTATTTT. Amino acid sequence: CASSETSGTDTQYF.

The V call is TRBV29-1, the J call TRBJ2-1; TRBD1 is a possible D gene (6 bases). The CDR3 consists of 14 residues. V lost 6 bases to trimming and J lost 6 bases, with 18 bases between them. Germline V CDR1 and CDR2: SQVTM, ANQGSEA. This CDR3 reads CSVSGQSGGNEQFF. CDR3 DNA: TGCAGCGTCTCCGGACAGAGCGGCGGCAATGAGCAGTTCTTC.

This clonotype has a single count. A much larger clone is a single base away; this may be a read error. This chain joins TRBV3-1 and TRBJ2-2, with D unresolved. Germline V CDR1 and CDR2: LGHDT, YNNKEL (reference sequence). The CDR3 contains 17 residues. The CDR3 reads CASTQNPPPRNTGELFF. The CDR3 DNA sequence: TGTGCCAGCACCCAAAACCCTCCTCCACGAAACACCGGGGAGCTGTTTTTT.